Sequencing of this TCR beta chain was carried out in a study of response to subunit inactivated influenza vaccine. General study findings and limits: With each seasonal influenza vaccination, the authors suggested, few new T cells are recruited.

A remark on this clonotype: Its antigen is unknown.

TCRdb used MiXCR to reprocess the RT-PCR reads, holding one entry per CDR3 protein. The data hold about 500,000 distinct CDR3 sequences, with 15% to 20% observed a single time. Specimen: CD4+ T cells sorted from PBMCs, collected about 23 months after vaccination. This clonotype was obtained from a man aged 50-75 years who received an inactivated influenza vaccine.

This CDR3 reads CASSQDFTQGHQETQYF. For the CDR3, the DNA is TGCGCCAGCAGCCAAGATTTTACGCAGGGTCACCAAGAGACCCAGTACTTC. The rearrangement links TRBV4-3 to TRBJ2-5, with D tentatively TRBD1 (5 bases). There are 17 residues in the CDR3. Per germline, CDR1 LGHNA and CDR2 YSLEER. The germline V and J ends were trimmed by 0 bases and 0 bases, with 14 bases remaining between them.